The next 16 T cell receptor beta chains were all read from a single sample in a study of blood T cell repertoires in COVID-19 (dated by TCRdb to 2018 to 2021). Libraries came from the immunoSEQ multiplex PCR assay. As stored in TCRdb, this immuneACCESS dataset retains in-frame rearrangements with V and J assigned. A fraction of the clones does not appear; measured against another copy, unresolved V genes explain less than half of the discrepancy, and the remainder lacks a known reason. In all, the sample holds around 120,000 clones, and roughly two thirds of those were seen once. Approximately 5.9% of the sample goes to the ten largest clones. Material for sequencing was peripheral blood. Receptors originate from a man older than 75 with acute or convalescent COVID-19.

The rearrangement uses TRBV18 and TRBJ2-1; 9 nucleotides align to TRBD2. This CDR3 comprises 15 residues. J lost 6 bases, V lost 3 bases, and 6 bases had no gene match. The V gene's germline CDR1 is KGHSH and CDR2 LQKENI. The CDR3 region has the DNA TGTGCCAGCTCACCCCGAGGGACTAGCATCAATGAGCAGTTCTTC. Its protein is CASSPRGTSINEQFF.

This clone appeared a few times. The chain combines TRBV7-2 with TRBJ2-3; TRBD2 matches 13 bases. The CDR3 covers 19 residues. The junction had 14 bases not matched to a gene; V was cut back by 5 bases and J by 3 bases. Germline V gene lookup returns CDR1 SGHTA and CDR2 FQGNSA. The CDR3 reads CASSPASRLAGGVTDTQYF. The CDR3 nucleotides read TGTGCCAGCAGCCCTGCATCGAGACTAGCGGGAGGCGTAACAGATACGCAGTATTTT.

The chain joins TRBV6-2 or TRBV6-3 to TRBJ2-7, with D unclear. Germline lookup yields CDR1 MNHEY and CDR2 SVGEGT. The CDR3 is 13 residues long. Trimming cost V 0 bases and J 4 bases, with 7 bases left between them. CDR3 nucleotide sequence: TGTGCCAGCAGTTACTCATATTATTACGAGCAGTACTTC. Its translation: CASSYSYYYEQYF.

The DNA for the CDR3 is TGTGCCAGCGGGAGGCTCGCGCCGATTAACAATGAGCAGTTCTTC. Translation gives CASGRLAPINNEQFF. The chain recombines TRBV5-6 with TRBJ2-1; D is possibly TRBD2 (6 bases). The CDR3 runs to 15 residues. V was shortened by 7 bases and J by 5 bases, with 19 bases between the two germline ends. CDR1 is SGHDT, CDR2 YYEEEE, per germline.

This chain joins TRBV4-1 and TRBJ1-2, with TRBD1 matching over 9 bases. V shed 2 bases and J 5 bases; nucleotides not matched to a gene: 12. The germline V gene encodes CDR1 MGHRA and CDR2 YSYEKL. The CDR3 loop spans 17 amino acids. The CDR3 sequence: CASSQPRGDRDVYGYTF. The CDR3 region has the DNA TGCGCCAGCAGCCAACCCCGTGGGGACAGGGATGTTTATGGCTACACCTTC.

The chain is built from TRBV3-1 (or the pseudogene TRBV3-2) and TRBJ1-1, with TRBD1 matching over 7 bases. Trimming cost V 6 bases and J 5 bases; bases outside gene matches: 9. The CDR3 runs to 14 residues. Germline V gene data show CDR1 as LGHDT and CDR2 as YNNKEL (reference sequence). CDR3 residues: CASRREGARTEAFF. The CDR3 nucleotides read TGTGCCAGCAGACGAGAGGGGGCGCGGACTGAAGCTTTCTTT.

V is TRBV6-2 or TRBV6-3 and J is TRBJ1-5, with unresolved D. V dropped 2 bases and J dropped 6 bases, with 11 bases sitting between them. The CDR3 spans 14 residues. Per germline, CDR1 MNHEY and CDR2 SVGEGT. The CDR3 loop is CASSYKQKGQPQHF. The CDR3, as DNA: TGTGCCAGCAGTTACAAACAGAAAGGTCAGCCCCAGCATTTT.

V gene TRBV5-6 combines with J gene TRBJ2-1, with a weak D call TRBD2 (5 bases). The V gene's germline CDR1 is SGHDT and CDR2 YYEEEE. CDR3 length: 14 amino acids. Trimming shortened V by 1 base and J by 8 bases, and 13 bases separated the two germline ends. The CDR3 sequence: CASSLFLAVDEQFF. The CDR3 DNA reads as TGTGCCAGCAGCTTGTTTCTAGCCGTAGATGAGCAGTTCTTC.

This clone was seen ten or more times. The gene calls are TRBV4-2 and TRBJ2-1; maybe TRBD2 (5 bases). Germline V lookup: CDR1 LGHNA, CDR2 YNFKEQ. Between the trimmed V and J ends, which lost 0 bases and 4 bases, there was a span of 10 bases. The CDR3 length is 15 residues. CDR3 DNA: TGTGCCAGCAGCCAAGAGATCGGGGATTACAATGAGCAGTTCTTC. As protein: CASSQEIGDYNEQFF.

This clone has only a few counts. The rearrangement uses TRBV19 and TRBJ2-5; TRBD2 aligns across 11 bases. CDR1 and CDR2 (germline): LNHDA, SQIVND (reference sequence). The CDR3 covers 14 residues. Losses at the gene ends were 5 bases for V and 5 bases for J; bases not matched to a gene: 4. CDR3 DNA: TGTGCCAGTAGTTTACTAGCGGGAGATGAGACCCAGTACTTC. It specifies CASSLLAGDETQYF.

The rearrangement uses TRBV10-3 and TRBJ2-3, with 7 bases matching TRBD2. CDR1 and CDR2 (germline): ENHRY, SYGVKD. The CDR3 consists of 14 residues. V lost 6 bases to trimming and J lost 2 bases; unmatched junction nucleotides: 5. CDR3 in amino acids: CAISRGTTTDTQYF. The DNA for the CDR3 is TGTGCCATCAGCCGAGGGACTACCACAGATACGCAGTATTTT.

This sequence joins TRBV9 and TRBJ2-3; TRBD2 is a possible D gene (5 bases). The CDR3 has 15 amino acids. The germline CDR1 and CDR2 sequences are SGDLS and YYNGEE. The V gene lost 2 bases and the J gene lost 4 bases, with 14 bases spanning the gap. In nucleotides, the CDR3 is TGTGCCAGCAGCGTGCACGTGGTCGGGGCAGATACGCAGTATTTT. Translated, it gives CASSVHVVGADTQYF. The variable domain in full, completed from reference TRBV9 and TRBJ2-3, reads DSGVTQTPKHLITATGQRVTLRCSPRSGDLSVYWYQQSLDQGLQFLIQYYNGEERAKGNILERFSAQQFPDLHSELNLSSLELGDSALYFCASSVHVVGADTQYFGPGTRLTVL.

The CDR3 coding sequence is TGTGCCTGGAGTGACCGGGGTCTCCACTTT. Its protein is CAWSDRGLHF. The chain couples TRBV30 to TRBJ1-6; no clear D gene. Per the germline V gene, CDR1 is GTSNPN and CDR2 is SVGIG (reference sequence). V lost 1 base, J lost 16 bases, and 8 bases lay in between. The CDR3 has 10 residues.

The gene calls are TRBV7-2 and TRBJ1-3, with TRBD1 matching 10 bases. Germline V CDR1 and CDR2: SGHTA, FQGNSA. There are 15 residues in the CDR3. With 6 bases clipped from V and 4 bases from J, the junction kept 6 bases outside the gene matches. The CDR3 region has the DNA TGTGCCAGCAGACCGGGACAGGGGAAGGGAAACACCATATATTTT. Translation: CASRPGQGKGNTIYF.

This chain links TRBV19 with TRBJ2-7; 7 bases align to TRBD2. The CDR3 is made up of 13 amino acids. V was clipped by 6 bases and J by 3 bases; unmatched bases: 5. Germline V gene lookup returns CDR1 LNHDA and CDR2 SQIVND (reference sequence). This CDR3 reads CASSSGANYEQYF. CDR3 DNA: TGTGCCAGTAGCAGCGGGGCAAACTACGAGCAGTACTTC.

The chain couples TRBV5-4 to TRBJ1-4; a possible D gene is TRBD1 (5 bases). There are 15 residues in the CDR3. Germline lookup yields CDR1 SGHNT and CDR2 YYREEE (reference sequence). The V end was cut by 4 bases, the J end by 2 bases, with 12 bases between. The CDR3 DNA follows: TGTGCCAGCAGCGCCGGGGGGTCGACTAATGAAAAACTGTTTTTT. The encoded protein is CASSAGGSTNEKLFF.